This T cell receptor beta chain appears in the sequencing data of a study of T cells after yellow fever vaccination. The CDR3 sequence is 16 residues long. J lost 6 bases, V lost 4 bases, and 11 bases had no gene match. From germline, CDR1 is SGHRS and CDR2 YFSETQ. This clonotype came up many times. Using its own MiXCR run on the 5' RACE reads, TCRdb lists one record per CDR3 protein. The table has 600,000 to 750,000 distinct CDR3 sequences, 9% to 15% seen once; the top ten hold 15%. This clonotype was obtained from a man aged 25 to 45 who received the YFV17D yellow fever vaccine. Sequencing used PBMCs, obtained on the day of the yellow fever booster vaccination. This chain uses TRBV5-1 with TRBJ2-2; 8 bases are a match to TRBD2. The DNA for the CDR3 is TGCGCCAGCAGCGACGGGGGGGGTTATCGCTCCGGGGAGCTGTTTTTT. Protein product: CASSDGGGYRSGELFF.